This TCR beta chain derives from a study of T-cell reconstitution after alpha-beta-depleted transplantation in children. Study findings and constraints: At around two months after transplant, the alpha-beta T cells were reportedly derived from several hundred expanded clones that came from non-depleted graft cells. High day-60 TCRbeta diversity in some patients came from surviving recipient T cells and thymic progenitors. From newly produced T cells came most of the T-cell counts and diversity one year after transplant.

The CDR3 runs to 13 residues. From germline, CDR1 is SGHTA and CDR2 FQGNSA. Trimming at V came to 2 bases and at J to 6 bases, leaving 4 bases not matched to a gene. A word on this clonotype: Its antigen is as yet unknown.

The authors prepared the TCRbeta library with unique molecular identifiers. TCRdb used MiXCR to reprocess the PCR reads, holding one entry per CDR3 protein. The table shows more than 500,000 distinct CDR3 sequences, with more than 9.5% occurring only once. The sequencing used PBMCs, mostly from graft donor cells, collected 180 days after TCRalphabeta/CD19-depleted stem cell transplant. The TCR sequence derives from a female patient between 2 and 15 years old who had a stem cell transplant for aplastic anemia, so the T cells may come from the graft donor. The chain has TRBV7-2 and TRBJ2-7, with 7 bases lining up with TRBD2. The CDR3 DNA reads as TGTGCCAGCAGCTTAAGTCCGGGGGGCGAGCAGTACTTC. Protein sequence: CASSLSPGGEQYF.